Following are 13 T cell receptor beta chains from one sample sequenced in a study of post-analysis software for immune sequencing data. Broader study findings: Controls had lower frequencies than patients of about 5 TRBV segments, which included TRBV5-6, TRBV5-1 and TRBV20-1.

Their antigens remain unidentified. cDNA libraries for TCR beta contained unique molecular identifiers. TCRdb used MiXCR to reprocess the PCR reads, holding one entry per CDR3 protein. The profile covers some 700,000 distinct CDR3 sequences, with about 60% appearing a single time and 11% taken by the ten largest. Sequencing was done on a sample of blood. These receptors were taken from a girl aged 2 to 9 with multiple sclerosis.

The chain links TRBV20-1 to TRBJ1-5, with no clear D. Trimming pared 2 bases from V and 7 bases from J, leaving 18 bases between. The CDR3 runs to 15 residues. Germline loops: CDR1 DFQATT, CDR2 SNEGSKA (reference sequence). Here the CDR3 DNA reads TGCAGTGCTAGAAAGGCCGATAGGCCCAACCAGCCCCAGCATTTT. Translating it yields CSARKADRPNQPQHF.

This clonotype has just a few counts. V and J are TRBV29-1 and TRBJ2-1; 9 bases match TRBD1. The CDR3 contains 14 residues. The V and J ends lost 4 bases and 8 bases, in that order; junction bases with no gene match: 9. CDR1 SQVTM and CDR2 ANQGSEA come from the germline V gene. The CDR3 nucleotides are TGCAGCGTTGTATCCGGGACAGGGCGCGATGAGCAGTTCTTC. Its translation: CSVVSGTGRDEQFF.

CDR3 amino acids: CASSYWPGEGTEAFF. DNA for the CDR3: TGTGCCAGCAGTTATTGGCCAGGCGAGGGCACTGAAGCTTTCTTT. This chain joins TRBV6-5 and TRBJ1-1; unclear D gene. Germline values: CDR1 MNHEY, CDR2 SVGAGI. The CDR3 contains 15 residues. V was clipped by 3 bases and J by 4 bases, with 15 bases between them.

The rearrangement links TRBV5-1 to TRBJ2-5; D is ambiguous. The CDR3 contains 13 residues. V lost 0 bases and J 4 bases, leaving 7 bases between the germline ends. Per the germline V gene, CDR1 is SGHRS and CDR2 is YFSETQ. CDR3 loop: CASSLGVLETQYF. CDR3 nucleotide sequence: TGCGCCAGCAGCTTGGGGGTTCTAGAGACCCAGTACTTC.

The chain employs TRBV12-3 or TRBV12-4 and TRBJ1-1; D not resolved. V lost 1 base to trimming and J lost 5 bases, with 11 bases between them. The CDR3 consists of 14 residues. The CDR3 loop is CASSLDDLGTEAFF. CDR3 DNA sequence: TGTGCCAGCAGTTTAGACGACCTAGGGACTGAAGCTTTCTTT.

The CDR3 region has the DNA TGTGCCAGCAGCAGCGCCACGACTAATCAGCCCCAGCATTTT. It translates to CASSSATTNQPQHF. The chain uses TRBV12-3 or TRBV12-4 and TRBJ1-5; D gene uncertain. The length of the CDR3 is 14 residues. The ends were cut back, 6 bases at V and 4 bases at J, with 13 bases in the middle.

This clonotype appeared a few times. The chain uses TRBV7-2 and TRBJ1-2; 7 bases fit TRBD1. Losses at the gene ends were 5 bases for V and 3 bases for J; bases not matched to a gene: 9. There are 15 residues in the CDR3. The germline V gene encodes CDR1 SGHTA and CDR2 FQGNSA. The chain's CDR3 is CASSKNRGSDYGYTF. The CDR3 nucleotides are TGTGCCAGCAGCAAGAACAGGGGCTCAGACTATGGCTACACCTTC.

The chain joins TRBV29-1 to TRBJ2-4, with D possibly being TRBD1 (6 bases). The DNA matches TRBJ2-5 better at its end, which makes the J call doubtful. Germline V lookup: CDR1 SQVTM, CDR2 ANQGSEA. This CDR3 has 16 amino acids. CDR3 amino acids: CSVEVSGRGNQETQYF. DNA for the CDR3: TGCAGCGTTGAAGTTTCCGGAAGGGGGAACCAAGAGACCCAGTACTTC.

The V gene is TRBV7-8, the J gene TRBJ2-2; D is possibly TRBD1 (6 bases). Trimming removed 1 base from V and 5 bases from J, with 8 bases in between. The CDR3 contains 14 residues. CDR1 is SGHVS, CDR2 FQNEAQ, per germline. Here the CDR3 DNA reads TGTGCCAGCAGCTTAGGAGGGGGAACCGGGGAGCTGTTTTTT. As protein: CASSLGGGTGELFF.

The sample holds a few counts of this clonotype. V and J are TRBV7-2 and TRBJ1-1; maybe TRBD1 (6 bases). The V end was cut by 2 bases, the J end by 3 bases, with 7 bases between. The germline V gene encodes CDR1 SGHTA and CDR2 FQGNSA. CDR3 length: 13 amino acids. CDR3 DNA: TGTGCCAGCAGCTTAAACAGGGACACTGAAGCTTTCTTT. As protein: CASSLNRDTEAFF.

V is TRBV30 and J is TRBJ2-1; unclear D gene. Germline lookup yields CDR1 GTSNPN and CDR2 SVGIG (reference sequence). The CDR3 length is 12 residues. Trimming removed 3 bases at V and 7 bases at J, with 10 bases between. Here the CDR3 DNA reads TGTGCCTGGAGCGCGCACACGAATGAGCAGTTCTTC. Its protein is CAWSAHTNEQFF.

This clonotype was detected once. V usage is TRBV2 and J usage is TRBJ2-1, with D perhaps TRBD2 (5 bases). The length of the CDR3 is 15 residues. Trimming removed 7 bases from V and 2 bases from J, with 15 bases in between. Germline V lookup: CDR1 SNHLY, CDR2 FYNNEI. The CDR3 region has the DNA TGTGCCAGCACCCCTATAATTAGCGCCTACAATGAGCAGTTCTTC. Translation gives CASTPIISAYNEQFF. Filled out from reference TRBV2 and TRBJ2-1, the complete variable domain reads EPEVTQTPSHQVTQMGQEVILRCVPISNHLYFYWYRQILGQKVEFLVSFYNNEISEKSEIFDDQFSVERPDGSNFTLKIRSTKLEDSAMYFCASTPIISAYNEQFFGPGTRLTVL.

The chain combines TRBV20-1 with TRBJ2-3; no definite D call. This CDR3 comprises 11 residues. V gave up 3 bases and J gave up 3 bases, with 4 bases separating them. The germline V gene encodes CDR1 DFQATT and CDR2 SNEGSKA (reference sequence). CDR3 amino acids: CSASGTDTQYF. CDR3 coding DNA: TGCAGTGCTAGTGGGACAGATACGCAGTATTTT.